A selection of T cell receptor beta chains follows, all from one sample in a study of blood T cell repertoires in COVID-19. Repertoires were generated with immunoSEQ multiplex PCR, while TCRdb's copy carries only in-frame clones and drops some. The sample lists roughly 200,000 clones, about nine tenths occurring once. Sequenced material: PBMCs or T cells enriched from blood (not recorded which). These receptor sequences come from a woman in her thirties or forties with acute COVID-19. Each CDR3 is given with its conserved first and last residue. A D gene is named only where the DNA matches it firmly. The size field is filled for only some rows; it gives once, few, many or a size class.

j_call: TRBJ1-2
clone_size: -
d_call: -
v_call: TRBV2
cdr3_aa: CASSGRYGYTF
cdr3_nt: TGTGCCAGCAGTGGTCGTTATGGCTACACCTTC

j_call: TRBJ1-3
clone_size: few
d_call: -
v_call: TRBV5-8
cdr3_aa: CASSFSSRNTIYF
cdr3_nt: TGTGCCAGCAGCTTCTCGTCGAGGAACACCATATATTTT

j_call: TRBJ1-2
clone_size: -
d_call: -
v_call: TRBV5-1
cdr3_aa: CASRAGAGYTF
cdr3_nt: TGCGCCAGCAGAGCAGGGGCCGGCTACACCTTC

j_call: TRBJ1-1
clone_size: -
d_call: -
v_call: TRBV7-8
cdr3_aa: CASSQRGYTEAFF
cdr3_nt: TGTGCCAGCAGCCAAAGGGGTTACACTGAAGCTTTCTTT

j_call: TRBJ1-6
clone_size: -
d_call: -
v_call: TRBV5-1
cdr3_aa: CASSFGQLRGNSPLHF
cdr3_nt: TGCGCCAGCAGCTTTGGGCAGCTCAGGGGTAATTCACCCCTCCACTTT

j_call: TRBJ1-4
clone_size: -
d_call: -
v_call: TRBV12-5
cdr3_aa: CASGLRYDLTNEKLFF
cdr3_nt: TGTGCTAGTGGTTTGCGGTATGATCTAACTAATGAAAAACTGTTTTTT

j_call: TRBJ1-1
clone_size: -
d_call: TRBD1
v_call: TRBV2
cdr3_aa: CASSGDRNLNTEAFF
cdr3_nt: TGTGCCAGCAGTGGGGACAGGAATTTGAACACTGAAGCTTTCTTT

j_call: TRBJ1-1
clone_size: -
d_call: TRBD1
v_call: TRBV7-9
cdr3_aa: CASSLGLRQGGNTEAFF
cdr3_nt: TGTGCCAGCAGCTTAGGTTTACGGCAGGGGGGGAACACTGAAGCTTTCTTT

j_call: TRBJ1-1
clone_size: once
d_call: -
v_call: TRBV5-6
cdr3_aa: CASSPPGMNTEAFF
cdr3_nt: TGTGCCAGCAGCCCCCCGGGGATGAACACTGAAGCTTTCTTT

j_call: TRBJ1-2
clone_size: -
d_call: -
v_call: TRBV6-5
cdr3_aa: CASTLRPTGYGYTF
cdr3_nt: TGTGCCAGCACCCTCCGTCCGACAGGATATGGCTACACCTTC

j_call: TRBJ1-1
clone_size: -
d_call: -
v_call: TRBV6-1
cdr3_aa: CASSEAGADTEAFF
cdr3_nt: TGTGCCAGCAGTGAAGCGGGGGCGGACACTGAAGCTTTCTTT

j_call: TRBJ2-3
clone_size: few
d_call: -
v_call: TRBV5-5
cdr3_aa: CASSPLAGARTDTQYF
cdr3_nt: TGTGCCAGCAGCCCCCTGGCAGGGGCTCGCACAGATACGCAGTATTTT

j_call: TRBJ1-6
clone_size: -
d_call: -
v_call: TRBV5-1
cdr3_aa: CATRDTSYNSPLHF
cdr3_nt: TGCGCCACCCGGGACACATCCTATAATTCACCCCTCCACTTT

j_call: TRBJ2-4
clone_size: -
d_call: TRBD1
v_call: TRBV6-2/TRBV6-3
cdr3_aa: CASSYTGGQVGNIQYF
cdr3_nt: TGTGCCAGCAGCTATACAGGGGGCCAGGTGGGAAACATTCAGTACTTC

j_call: TRBJ1-2
clone_size: -
d_call: TRBD1
v_call: TRBV10-2
cdr3_aa: CASSDPASQGDYGYTF
cdr3_nt: TGCGCCAGCAGTGACCCAGCCTCCCAGGGGGACTATGGCTACACCTTC

j_call: TRBJ1-2
clone_size: -
d_call: -
v_call: TRBV27
cdr3_aa: CASSFGGAIGYTF
cdr3_nt: TGTGCCAGCAGTTTCGGAGGGGCCATTGGCTACACCTTC

j_call: TRBJ2-7
clone_size: -
d_call: -
v_call: TRBV5-4
cdr3_aa: CASSLAGQGGYEQYF
cdr3_nt: TGTGCCAGCAGCTTGGCCGGGCAGGGGGGATACGAGCAGTACTTC

j_call: TRBJ1-5
clone_size: -
d_call: TRBD1
v_call: TRBV19
cdr3_aa: CATRTGGNNQPQHF
cdr3_nt: TGTGCCACCCGGACAGGGGGAAACAATCAGCCCCAGCATTTT

j_call: TRBJ2-7
clone_size: once
d_call: TRBD1
v_call: TRBV6-5
cdr3_aa: CASNSGTVSPLHF
cdr3_nt: TGTGCCAGCAATTCCGGGACAGTCTCTCCCCTTCACTTC

j_call: TRBJ1-1
clone_size: -
d_call: TRBD1
v_call: TRBV9
cdr3_aa: CASSAGTGAFLGAFF
cdr3_nt: TGTGCCAGCAGCGCCGGGACAGGGGCATTCTTAGGAGCTTTCTTT

j_call: TRBJ1-5
clone_size: -
d_call: -
v_call: TRBV19
cdr3_aa: CASRFRELNQPQHF
cdr3_nt: TGTGCCAGCCGCTTCCGGGAACTTAATCAGCCCCAGCATTTT

j_call: TRBJ1-1
clone_size: -
d_call: -
v_call: TRBV12-3/TRBV12-4
cdr3_aa: CASRDSVEAFF
cdr3_nt: TGTGCCAGCAGAGACAGCGTTGAAGCTTTCTTT

j_call: TRBJ2-1
clone_size: -
d_call: TRBD2
v_call: TRBV6-2/TRBV6-3
cdr3_aa: CASSYSVRGGARSHNEQFF
cdr3_nt: TGTGCCAGCAGTTACTCGGTTCGCGGGGGGGCCAGGTCGCACAATGAGCAGTTCTTC

j_call: TRBJ1-4
clone_size: -
d_call: -
v_call: TRBV9
cdr3_aa: CASSYSGTTNEKLFF
cdr3_nt: TGTGCCAGCAGCTATTCAGGGACAACTAATGAAAAACTGTTTTTT

j_call: TRBJ1-1
clone_size: -
d_call: TRBD1
v_call: TRBV5-1
cdr3_aa: CASSFTGGVTEAFF
cdr3_nt: TGCGCCAGCAGCTTTACAGGGGGGGTAACTGAAGCTTTCTTT

j_call: TRBJ2-6
clone_size: -
d_call: TRBD1
v_call: TRBV10-2
cdr3_aa: CASRGTGGGRGANVLTF
cdr3_nt: TGCGCCAGCAGGGGGACAGGGGGCGGGCGAGGGGCCAACGTCCTGACTTTC

j_call: TRBJ2-7
clone_size: -
d_call: -
v_call: TRBV6-2/TRBV6-3
cdr3_aa: CASSYPKQGSSYEQYF
cdr3_nt: TGTGCCAGCAGTTACCCGAAACAGGGCAGTAGCTACGAGCAGTACTTC

j_call: TRBJ1-1
clone_size: -
d_call: -
v_call: TRBV30
cdr3_aa: CAWSRTNTEAFF
cdr3_nt: TGTGCCTGGAGTCGCACTAACACTGAAGCTTTCTTT

j_call: TRBJ1-5
clone_size: once
d_call: -
v_call: TRBV3-1/TRBV3-2
cdr3_aa: CASSQEDGVGFHQPQHF
cdr3_nt: TGTGCCAGCAGCCAAGAAGACGGGGTGGGGTTCCATCAGCCCCAGCATTTT

j_call: TRBJ2-3
clone_size: -
d_call: TRBD1
v_call: TRBV9
cdr3_aa: CASSVGQSPDTQYF
cdr3_nt: TGTGCCAGCAGCGTGGGACAGTCGCCAGATACGCAGTATTTT

j_call: TRBJ1-1
clone_size: -
d_call: -
v_call: TRBV29-1
cdr3_aa: CSSRGSSAEAFF
cdr3_nt: TGCAGTTCCCGGGGGAGTTCGGCTGAAGCTTTCTTT

j_call: TRBJ1-5
clone_size: -
d_call: TRBD1
v_call: TRBV4-3
cdr3_aa: CASSPGTGYNQPQHF
cdr3_nt: TGCGCCAGCAGCCCTGGGACAGGGTACAATCAGCCCCAGCATTTT

j_call: TRBJ2-2
clone_size: -
d_call: TRBD1
v_call: TRBV3-1/TRBV3-2
cdr3_aa: CASSQEAGGEVTGELFF
cdr3_nt: TGTGCCAGCAGCCAAGAAGCAGGGGGTGAGGTCACCGGGGAGCTGTTTTTT

j_call: TRBJ2-1
clone_size: -
d_call: TRBD2
v_call: TRBV7-3
cdr3_aa: CASSPLWRGTDNEQFF
cdr3_nt: TGTGCCAGCAGCCCATTATGGCGGGGGACCGACAATGAGCAGTTCTTC

j_call: TRBJ2-7
clone_size: many
d_call: -
v_call: TRBV19
cdr3_aa: CASSMRGEQYF
cdr3_nt: TGTGCCAGTAGTATGAGAGGCGAGCAGTACTTC

j_call: TRBJ2-2
clone_size: -
d_call: -
v_call: TRBV7-2
cdr3_aa: CASVGPGANTGELFF
cdr3_nt: TGTGCCAGCGTTGGACCGGGAGCGAACACCGGGGAGCTGTTTTTT

j_call: TRBJ1-4
clone_size: -
d_call: -
v_call: TRBV6-4
cdr3_aa: CASNPGGDEKLFF
cdr3_nt: TGTGCCAGCAATCCGGGGGGAGATGAAAAACTGTTTTTT

j_call: TRBJ1-6
clone_size: -
d_call: -
v_call: TRBV19
cdr3_aa: CASSIFPPAGSPLHF
cdr3_nt: TGTGCCAGTAGTATTTTCCCCCCTGCGGGTTCACCCCTCCACTTT

j_call: TRBJ1-1
clone_size: -
d_call: TRBD1
v_call: TRBV7-2
cdr3_aa: CASSLRTGGNTEAFF
cdr3_nt: TGTGCCAGCAGCTTAAGGACAGGGGGGAACACTGAAGCTTTCTTT

j_call: TRBJ2-7
clone_size: -
d_call: TRBD1
v_call: TRBV18
cdr3_aa: CASSPRQGGPFGSYEQYF
cdr3_nt: TGTGCCAGCTCACCACGACAGGGTGGCCCTTTTGGCTCCTACGAGCAGTACTTC